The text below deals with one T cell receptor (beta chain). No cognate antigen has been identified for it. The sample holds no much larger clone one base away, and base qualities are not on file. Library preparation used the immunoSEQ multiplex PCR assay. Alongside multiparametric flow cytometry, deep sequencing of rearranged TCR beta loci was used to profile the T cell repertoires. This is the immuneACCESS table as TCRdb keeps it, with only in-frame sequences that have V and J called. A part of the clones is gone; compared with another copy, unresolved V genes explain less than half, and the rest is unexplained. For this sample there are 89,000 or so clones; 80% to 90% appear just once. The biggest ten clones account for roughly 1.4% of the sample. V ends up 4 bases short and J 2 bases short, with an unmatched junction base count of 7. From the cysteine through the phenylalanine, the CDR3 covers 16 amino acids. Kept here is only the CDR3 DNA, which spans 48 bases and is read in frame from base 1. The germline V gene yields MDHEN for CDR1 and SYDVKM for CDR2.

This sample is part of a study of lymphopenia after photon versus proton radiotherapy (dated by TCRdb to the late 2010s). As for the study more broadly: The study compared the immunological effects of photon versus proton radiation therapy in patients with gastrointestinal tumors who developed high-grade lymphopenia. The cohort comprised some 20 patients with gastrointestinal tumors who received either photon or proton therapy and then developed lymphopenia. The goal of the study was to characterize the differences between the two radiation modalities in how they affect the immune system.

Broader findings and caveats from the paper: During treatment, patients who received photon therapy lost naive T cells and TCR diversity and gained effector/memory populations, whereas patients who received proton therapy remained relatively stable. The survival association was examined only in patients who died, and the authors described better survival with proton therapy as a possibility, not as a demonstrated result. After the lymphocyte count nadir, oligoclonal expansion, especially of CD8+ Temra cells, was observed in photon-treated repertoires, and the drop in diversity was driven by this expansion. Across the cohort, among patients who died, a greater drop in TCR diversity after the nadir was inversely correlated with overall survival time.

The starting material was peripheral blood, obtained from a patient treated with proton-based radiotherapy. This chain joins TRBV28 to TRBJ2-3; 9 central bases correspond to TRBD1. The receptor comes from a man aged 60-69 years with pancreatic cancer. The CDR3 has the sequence CASSSTGTGFTDTQYF. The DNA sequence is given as TGTGCCAGCAGTTCGACCGGGACAGGGTTCACAGATACGCAGTATTTT. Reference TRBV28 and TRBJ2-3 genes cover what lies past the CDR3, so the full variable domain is DVKVTQSSRYLVKRTGEKVFLECVQDMDHENMFWYRQDPGLGLRLIYFSYDVKMKEKGDIPEGYSVSREKKERFSLILESASTNQTSMYLCASSSTGTGFTDTQYFGPGTRLTVL.